The entry below gives a single TCR beta chain sequence along with its context. This table comes from immunoSEQ multiplex PCR, and its TCRdb copy is limited to in-frame clones, with some not included. The table shows 110,000 or so clones, with around nine tenths occurring only once. The germline V gene encodes CDR1 MGHDK and CDR2 SYGVNS. Deletions cut 7 bases from V and 1 base from J, with 10 bases between. The CDR3 is made up of 13 amino acids. The sample is drawn from a study of T cells after somatic rescue of genetic block. Sequencing used peripheral blood mononuclear cells (PBMCs). The TCR was taken from a woman aged 18 to 35. The rearrangement joins TRBV25-1 to TRBJ1-1, with unresolved D. CDR3: CASKMGSNTEAFF. The CDR3 bases are TGTGCCAGCAAGATGGGTTCGAACACTGAAGCTTTCTTT.